A single sample gave rise to the 19 T cell receptor beta chains below, sequenced in a study of neurological immune-mediated disorders. TCRdb analysed the 5' RACE reads with MiXCR anew, one entry per CDR3 protein. This sample has 55,000 to 70,000 distinct CDR3 sequences, with around 4.8% found just once. Material for sequencing was PBMCs. The source is a woman aged 50 to 60 with multiple sclerosis.

This clonotype was picked up many times. The chain has TRBV20-1 and TRBJ1-1; 8 nucleotides line up with TRBD1. Trimming took 4 bases from V and 10 from J; bases not matched to a gene: 11. The CDR3 is 13 amino acids. Germline CDR1 reads DFQATT; CDR2 reads SNEGSKA (reference sequence). CDR3 sequence: CSATGQGGVPAFF. The CDR3 DNA reads as TGCAGTGCTACCGGACAGGGTGGCGTTCCAGCTTTCTTT.

In this sample, this clonotype turned up many times. CDR3 region: CASSSTRASTEAFF. CDR3 bases: TGTGCCAGCAGCTCCACCAGGGCGAGCACTGAAGCTTTCTTT. The rearrangement links TRBV11-1 to TRBJ1-1; D perhaps matches TRBD1 (5 bases). Germline V CDR1 and CDR2: SGHAT, FQDESV (reference sequence). Trimming removed 4 bases at V and 4 bases at J, with 13 bases between. The CDR3 has 14 amino acids.

This clonotype was counted at least ten times. CDR3 residues: CASSHSTIPWADTQYF. The CDR3 nucleotides read TGTGCCAGCAGCCACAGCACTATCCCCTGGGCAGATACGCAGTATTTT. The genes are TRBV3-1 and TRBJ2-3; D gene uncertain. Germline V gives CDR1 LGHDT, CDR2 YNNKEL (reference sequence). CDR3 size: 16 residues. Deletions cut 3 bases from V and 4 bases from J, with 17 bases between.

This clonotype was counted ten times or more. The chain links TRBV2 to TRBJ2-2, with a weak D call TRBD2 (6 bases). The germline V gene has CDR1 SNHLY and CDR2 FYNNEI. Trimming took 8 bases from V and 3 from J, leaving 10 bases between them. The CDR3 is 13 amino acids. CDR3 bases: TGTGCCAGCGCTAGGGACTACACCGGGGAGCTGTTTTTT. This codes for CASARDYTGELFF.

This clonotype was recorded many times. The chain joins TRBV27 to TRBJ1-2; D perhaps matches TRBD1 (5 bases). The CDR3 is made up of 14 amino acids. The germline V and J ends were trimmed by 8 bases and 1 base, with 14 bases remaining between them. The germline V gene encodes CDR1 MNHEY and CDR2 SMNVEV (reference sequence). The CDR3: CASGTGPINYGYTF. DNA for the CDR3: TGTGCCAGCGGGACGGGGCCGATTAACTATGGCTACACCTTC.

This clonotype was recorded at least ten times. Compared with germline, one end of the junction differs, possibly owing to a read error. V and J are TRBV5-1 and TRBJ2-1, with 7 bases that match TRBD2. CDR3 length: 15 amino acids. Germline CDR1 SGHRS, CDR2 YFSETQ. The CDR3 nucleotides read TGCGCCAGCAACTTGGGGGGGTTTGACTACAATGAGCAGTTCTTC. It translates to CASNLGGFDYNEQFF.

This clonotype was detected many times. The chain combines TRBV5-5 with TRBJ1-2; no clear D gene. The germline V gene encodes CDR1 SGHKS and CDR2 YYEKEE (reference sequence). Trimming stripped 4 bases from V and 0 bases from J, with 4 bases between. CDR3 length equals 12 residues. The CDR3 bases are TGTGCCAGCAGCGCGACTAACTATGGCTACACCTTC. It codes for CASSATNYGYTF. Looking up the rest from reference TRBV5-5 and TRBJ1-2 gives the full variable domain: DAGVTQSPTHLIKTRGQQVTLRCSPISGHKSVSWYQQVLGQGPQFIFQYYEKEERGRGNFPDRFSARQFPNYSSELNVNALLLGDSALYLCASSATNYGYTFGSGTRLTVV.

This clonotype showed up many times. This chain joins TRBV25-1 and TRBJ2-7, with 9 bases aligning to TRBD1. This CDR3 has 13 amino acids. The trim removed 4 bases at V and 7 bases at J, leaving 5 bases unmatched. The germline CDR1 and CDR2 sequences are MGHDK and SYGVNS. The CDR3 sequence is CASSGDRGWEQYF. The CDR3 DNA reads TGTGCCAGCAGTGGAGACAGGGGGTGGGAGCAGTACTTC.

This clonotype has at least ten counts. This chain uses TRBV12-3 or TRBV12-4 with TRBJ2-2; 7 bases map to TRBD2. The CDR3 is made up of 19 amino acids. V was clipped by 4 bases and J by 2 bases; unmatched bases: 16. The CDR3 sequence is CASSSYPGDGGSNTGELFF. CDR3 in DNA: TGTGCCAGCAGTTCCTATCCAGGAGACGGGGGGTCCAACACCGGGGAGCTGTTTTTT.

This clonotype was picked up many times. V is TRBV7-2 and J is TRBJ1-4, with a tentative D call TRBD1 (6 bases). The CDR3 covers 14 residues. V was shortened by 6 bases and J by 6 bases, with 14 bases between the two germline ends. Germline CDR1 reads SGHTA; CDR2 reads FQGNSA. Here the CDR3 reads CASSKGGIHEKLFF. The CDR3 nucleotides read TGTGCCAGCAGTAAAGGGGGGATTCATGAAAAACTGTTTTTT.

This clonotype showed up just a few times. V gene TRBV5-1 combines with J gene TRBJ1-4; possible D gene TRBD1, 5 bases. Germline V CDR1 and CDR2: SGHRS, YFSETQ. V lost 3 bases, J lost 8 bases, and 20 bases lay in between. The CDR3 loop spans 16 amino acids. CDR3 region: CASSSAPATATEKLFF. In DNA form, the CDR3 reads TGCGCCAGCAGCTCAGCACCAGCGACAGCTACCGAAAAACTGTTTTTT.

This clonotype was seen ten or more times. The CDR3 nucleotides read TGTGCCAGCAGCCCGTTAATGGGGTCTTGGACAGATACGCAGTATTTT. Its protein product is CASSPLMGSWTDTQYF. The chain joins TRBV5-6 to TRBJ2-3; D is unresolved. The CDR3 extends over 16 amino acids. Germline V gene lookup returns CDR1 SGHDT and CDR2 YYEEEE. Trimming removed 4 bases from V and 3 bases from J, with 18 bases in between.

This clonotype showed up just a few times. This rearrangement joins TRBV6-2 or TRBV6-3 to TRBJ1-6; no definite D call. Germline-derived CDR1 and CDR2 are MNHEY and SVGEGT. The ends were cut back, 6 bases at V and 11 bases at J, with 8 bases in the middle. This CDR3 contains 11 residues. The CDR3 DNA sequence: TGTGCCAGCAGCTACCCGACACCCCTCCACTTT. As protein: CASSYPTPLHF.

On this clonotype itself: A much larger clone lies a single base off, so this may be a read error. J is TRBJ2-2 and V is TRBV7-6, with D unresolved. This CDR3 is 10 amino acids long. Trimming shortened V by 9 bases and J by 7 bases, and 6 bases separated the two germline ends. Germline values: CDR1 SGHVS, CDR2 FNYEAQ. CDR3: CARGYGELFF. DNA for the CDR3: TGTGCCAGAGGGTACGGGGAGCTGTTTTTT. Full variable domain (outside the CDR3, taken from reference TRBV7-6 and TRBJ2-2): GAGVSQSPRYKVTKRGQDVALRCDPISGHVSLYWYRQALGQGPEFLTYFNYEAQQDKSGLPNDRFSAERPEGSISTLTIQRTEQRDSAMYRCARGYGELFFGEGSRLTVL.

Judged by abundance, this clonotype is medium-sized (0.01 to 0.1%). The V gene is TRBV3-1, the J gene TRBJ2-7, with D perhaps being TRBD1 or TRBD2 (5 bases each). The ends were cut back, 0 bases at V and 3 bases at J, with 12 bases in the middle. The germline V gene encodes CDR1 LGHDT and CDR2 YNNKEL (reference sequence). The CDR3 extends over 15 amino acids. CDR3 sequence (DNA): TGTGCCAGCAGCCAAGATGCAGGGACCTTCTACGAGCAGTACTTC. Its translation: CASSQDAGTFYEQYF.

This clonotype was counted between two and nine times. CDR3 residues: CASSQGDRTEAFF. DNA for the CDR3: TGTGCCAGCAGTCAAGGGGACAGAACTGAAGCTTTCTTT. The chain employs TRBV28 and TRBJ1-1; 7 nucleotides agree with TRBD1. The germline gives CDR1 MDHEN, CDR2 SYDVKM. The V segment lost 5 bases and the J segment 5 bases; nucleotides outside the gene matches: 5. The CDR3 spans 13 residues.

This clonotype has a count of ten or more. The chain has TRBV14 and TRBJ1-4; D not resolved. V was cut by 8 bases and J by 6 bases, with 19 bases left in between. The CDR3 spans 15 residues. The germline gives CDR1 SGHDN, CDR2 FVKESK. The CDR3 nucleotides read TGTGCCAGCTTACCAGGCCCCACGGGGTATGAAAAACTGTTTTTT. It translates to CASLPGPTGYEKLFF.

This clonotype showed up many times. The chain combines TRBV5-1 with TRBJ2-3; perhaps TRBD1 as D (6 bases). Trimming left V 0 bases short and J 6 bases short, with 11 bases between. In germline, CDR1 is SGHRS, CDR2 YFSETQ. The CDR3 totals 14 residues. The CDR3 protein is CASSLDRVSDTQYF. The CDR3 DNA reads TGCGCCAGCAGCTTGGACAGGGTATCGGATACGCAGTATTTT.

This clonotype has at least ten counts. The rearrangement uses TRBV9 and TRBJ1-1; the match to TRBD1 covers 8 bases. V dropped 3 bases and J dropped 3; count of bases not matched to a gene: 22. The CDR3 is 20 residues long. Looked up from germline, CDR1 is SGDLS and CDR2 is YYNGEE. CDR3 sequence: CASSALLQGGERVEDTEAFF. The DNA of the CDR3 is TGTGCCAGCAGCGCCCTTTTACAGGGGGGCGAGAGGGTCGAAGACACTGAAGCTTTCTTT. The variable domain in full, with the rest retrieved from reference TRBV9 and TRBJ1-1, is DSGVTQTPKHLITATGQRVTLRCSPRSGDLSVYWYQQSLDQGLQFLIQYYNGEERAKGNILERFSAQQFPDLHSELNLSSLELGDSALYFCASSALLQGGERVEDTEAFFGQGTRLTVV.